Listed below are T cell receptor beta chains from one sample, sequenced in a study of graft-versus-host responses after intestinal transplantation. Here immunoSEQ multiplex PCR was the method, and the copy in TCRdb shows in-frame clones only, minus some. The profile shows fewer than 50,000 clones, roughly 90% of them singletons. The material was PBMCs, obtained 524 days after transplant. These TCRs come from a human patient who received an intestinal transplant, so some T cells may come from the graft donor. The conserved cysteine and the conserved F or W are not part of the CDR3 here.

TRBV2	TRBJ2-1	ASSELAGGRWNEQF
TRBV7-9	TRBJ2-5	ASSQGYGGGETQY
TRBV7-9	TRBJ2-1	ASSFLGTSGRAEQF
TRBV28	TRBJ1-2	ASSWGQPYGYT
TRBV28	TRBJ2-2	ASTIGGELF
TRBV15	TRBJ2-5	ATGTGTEETQY
TRBV27	TRBJ1-1	ASGDTEAF
TRBV6-1	TRBJ2-7	ATSRTETSYEQY
TRBV7-9	TRBJ2-1	ASSLFRTGSPNEQF
TRBV5-1	TRBJ2-7	ASSPLGRAYEQY
TRBV18	TRBJ1-5	ASSPGRQGQPQH
TRBV5-1	TRBJ2-7	ASSLRSPADRGYEQY
TRBV18	TRBJ2-1	ASSRTSGISNEQF
TRBV2	TRBJ2-7	ASSEERVTYEQY
TRBV7-2	TRBJ2-4	ASSLIPDGAAKNIQY
TRBV5-1	TRBJ2-7	ASSLSGTFPYEQY
TRBV5-1	TRBJ1-1	ASSPTGDTEAF
TRBV11-2	TRBJ2-2	ASSLGGSRKGSFTGELF
TRBV18	TRBJ2-4	ASSPQGTGENIQY
TRBV5-5	TRBJ1-5	ASSLEQINQPQH
TRBV5-1	TRBJ1-2	ASSLERVLYGYT
TRBV18	TRBJ2-7	ASSPNVRTGAEQY
TRBV5-6	TRBJ2-1	ASSLGLAGLRSYNEQF
TRBV28	TRBJ1-5	ASSSPEREPQH
TRBV10-3	TRBJ1-5	AISESGGRGNQPQH
TRBV14	TRBJ1-1	ASSPPNTEAF
TRBV6-1	TRBJ2-1	ASSVKSGPYNEQF
TRBV28	TRBJ2-6	ASRDRGPGANVLT
TRBV5-6	TRBJ2-1	ASSLIGRDYNEQF
TRBV30	TRBJ2-2	ASIPSGTGELF
TRBV9	TRBJ1-6	ASSEPTGQYLRALH
TRBV7-2	TRBJ2-3	AGSIPNEDTQY
TRBV7-6	TRBJ1-4	ASSSTVTGNREKLF
TRBV19	TRBJ2-1	ASRVSGVLNNEQF
TRBV2	TRBJ2-1	ASSPGGRGPSSYNEQF
TRBV10-3	TRBJ2-1	ASLAGGANEQF